These T cell receptor beta chains were read from a single sample in a study of cytomegalovirus exposure and HLA in healthy donors. Here immunoSEQ multiplex PCR was the method, and the copy in TCRdb shows in-frame clones only, minus some. The table has approximately 93,000 clones, more than 75% seen once. Sequencing was performed on PBMCs. The receptors derive from a woman between 35 and 50 years old in good health and CMV-seronegative. Both conserved end residues are part of each CDR3. The order of the fields is CDR3 protein, CDR3 DNA, J gene, clone size, D gene, V gene. The D gene is left open where the match is weak. Clone sizes are given selectively: once, few, many, or a class where the clone is expanded.

CDR3aa: CASSPRQGVNEKLFF
CDR3nt: TGCGCCAGCAGCCCGAGACAGGGGGTTAATGAAAAACTGTTTTTT
j_gene: TRBJ1-4
abundance: -
d_gene: TRBD1
v_gene: TRBV5-1

CDR3aa: CASRPRGTGGFYEQYF
CDR3nt: TGTGCCAGCAGGCCTAGGGGGACAGGGGGCTTCTACGAGCAGTACTTC
j_gene: TRBJ2-7
abundance: -
d_gene: TRBD1
v_gene: TRBV7-2

CDR3aa: CASSLNRGGKKNIQYF
CDR3nt: TGCGCCAGCAGCTTGAACAGAGGGGGCAAGAAAAACATTCAGTACTTC
j_gene: TRBJ2-4
abundance: -
d_gene: TRBD1
v_gene: TRBV5-1

CDR3aa: CASSQDGTSTDTQYF
CDR3nt: TGCGCCAGCAGCCAAGATGGGACTAGCACAGATACGCAGTATTTT
j_gene: TRBJ2-3
abundance: few
d_gene: -
v_gene: TRBV5-1

CDR3aa: CASSVDRKSNTDTQYF
CDR3nt: TGTGCCAGCAGTGTCGACAGGAAAAGTAACACAGATACGCAGTATTTT
j_gene: TRBJ2-3
abundance: -
d_gene: -
v_gene: TRBV6-4

CDR3aa: CASSLSQGGGYTF
CDR3nt: TGTGCCAGCAGTTTATCACAGGGGGGCGGCTACACCTTC
j_gene: TRBJ1-2
abundance: -
d_gene: TRBD1
v_gene: TRBV28

CDR3aa: CAWSTRETQYF
CDR3nt: TGTGCCTGGAGTACGAGAGAGACCCAGTACTTC
j_gene: TRBJ2-5
abundance: -
d_gene: -
v_gene: TRBV30

CDR3aa: CASSQDRQPQHF
CDR3nt: TGTGCCAGCAGCCAAGATAGACAGCCCCAGCATTTT
j_gene: TRBJ1-5
abundance: -
d_gene: -
v_gene: TRBV4-2

CDR3aa: CASRPSGGAYEQYF
CDR3nt: TGTGCCAGCAGGCCTAGCGGGGGGGCCTACGAGCAGTACTTC
j_gene: TRBJ2-7
abundance: -
d_gene: TRBD2
v_gene: TRBV5-8

CDR3aa: CASSLSGGGDEQFF
CDR3nt: TGTGCCAGCAGCTTATCAGGGGGTGGCGATGAGCAGTTCTTC
j_gene: TRBJ2-1
abundance: -
d_gene: TRBD1
v_gene: TRBV7-7

CDR3aa: CASSPREDRRFESGYPF
CDR3nt: TGCGCCAGCAGCCCTCGTGAGGACAGGCGCTTCGAGAGTGGCTACCCCTTC
j_gene: TRBJ1-2
abundance: -
d_gene: TRBD1
v_gene: TRBV5-1

CDR3aa: CASSPGVTRNTEAFF
CDR3nt: TGTGCCAGCAGCCCCGGGGTCACAAGAAACACTGAAGCTTTCTTT
j_gene: TRBJ1-1
abundance: -
d_gene: -
v_gene: TRBV27

CDR3aa: CASSLAGVGTGELFF
CDR3nt: TGCGCCAGCAGCTTGGCAGGGGTTGGCACCGGGGAGCTGTTTTTT
j_gene: TRBJ2-2
abundance: few
d_gene: -
v_gene: TRBV5-1

CDR3aa: CASSRGIQPQHF
CDR3nt: TGTGCCAGCAGTAGGGGAATTCAGCCCCAGCATTTT
j_gene: TRBJ1-5
abundance: -
d_gene: -
v_gene: TRBV5-6

CDR3aa: CASSVGADHAYEQYF
CDR3nt: TGTGCCAGCAGCGTAGGAGCGGACCATGCCTACGAGCAGTACTTC
j_gene: TRBJ2-7
abundance: once
d_gene: -
v_gene: TRBV9

CDR3aa: CATWIGTGLNYGYTF
CDR3nt: TGTGCCACCTGGATTGGGACAGGCCTTAACTATGGCTACACCTTC
j_gene: TRBJ1-2
abundance: -
d_gene: TRBD1
v_gene: TRBV15

CDR3aa: CSVESRGSGTQYF
CDR3nt: TGCAGCGTTGAATCGCGCGGATCGGGGACCCAGTACTTC
j_gene: TRBJ2-5
abundance: few
d_gene: -
v_gene: TRBV29-1

CDR3aa: CASSPGQAANTEAFF
CDR3nt: TGTGCCAGCAGCCCAGGACAGGCAGCGAACACTGAAGCTTTCTTT
j_gene: TRBJ1-1
abundance: few
d_gene: TRBD1
v_gene: TRBV5-6

CDR3aa: CARSTGTGSNEQFF
CDR3nt: TGTGCCCGTTCTACCGGGACAGGCTCCAATGAGCAGTTCTTC
j_gene: TRBJ2-1
abundance: -
d_gene: TRBD1
v_gene: TRBV30

CDR3aa: CASSFDPGQRNEQFF
CDR3nt: TGCGCCAGCAGCTTTGATCCGGGACAGCGGAATGAGCAGTTCTTC
j_gene: TRBJ2-1
abundance: -
d_gene: TRBD1
v_gene: TRBV5-1